The clone carrying this TCR beta chain was picked up many times. Its specificity is not known. This sample was taken from a study of T cells in Graves' hyperthyroidism and ophthalmopathy. As for the study in general: Peripheral blood was drawn at first diagnosis, prior to all treatment. Study observations and caveats: Appearing also in blood were most of the thyroid clonotypes expanded above 0.001.

RNA transcripts yielded amplified TCR beta CDR3 regions. Researchers ran a first-round RT-PCR on the TCR CDR3 using the HTBI primer set. TCRdb redid the calling of the multiplex PCR reads with MiXCR, one entry per CDR3 protein. In the table there are just under 750,000 distinct CDR3 sequences, roughly a third of which are singletons. This CDR3 region has 17 residues. V lost 5 bases and J lost 0, with 19 bases in between. Germline V CDR1 and CDR2: SGHTA, FQGNSA. The chain joins TRBV7-2 to TRBJ1-1; D gene ambiguous. The source is a middle-aged woman with Graves' hyperthyroidism. Sequenced material: blood. CDR3 DNA sequence: TGTGCCAGCAGCCCCTCCACCGACCGTTACATGAACACTGAAGCTTTCTTT. This encodes CASSPSTDRYMNTEAFF.